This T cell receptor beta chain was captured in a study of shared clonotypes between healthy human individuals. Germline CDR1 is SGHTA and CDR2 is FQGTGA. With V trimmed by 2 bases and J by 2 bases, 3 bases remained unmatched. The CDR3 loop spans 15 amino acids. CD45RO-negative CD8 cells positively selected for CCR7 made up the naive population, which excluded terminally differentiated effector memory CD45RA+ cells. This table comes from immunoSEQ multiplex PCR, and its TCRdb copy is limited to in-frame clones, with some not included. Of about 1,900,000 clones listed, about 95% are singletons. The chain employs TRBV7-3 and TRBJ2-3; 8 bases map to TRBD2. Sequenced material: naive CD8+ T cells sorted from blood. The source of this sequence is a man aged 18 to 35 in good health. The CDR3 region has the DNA TGTGCCAGCAGCTTACGGGGGGGTCCCACAGATACGCAGTATTTT. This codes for CASSLRGGPTDTQYF.